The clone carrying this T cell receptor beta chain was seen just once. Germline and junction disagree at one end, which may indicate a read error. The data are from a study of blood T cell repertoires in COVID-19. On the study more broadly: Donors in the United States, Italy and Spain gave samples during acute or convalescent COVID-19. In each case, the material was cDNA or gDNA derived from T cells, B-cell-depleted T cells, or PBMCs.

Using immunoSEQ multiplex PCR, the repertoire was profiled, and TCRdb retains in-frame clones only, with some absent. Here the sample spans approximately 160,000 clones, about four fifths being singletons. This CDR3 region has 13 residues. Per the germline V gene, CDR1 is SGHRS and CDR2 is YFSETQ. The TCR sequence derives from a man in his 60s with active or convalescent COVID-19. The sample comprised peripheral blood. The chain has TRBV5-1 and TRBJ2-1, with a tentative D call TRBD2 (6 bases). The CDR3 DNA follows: TGCGCCAGCAGCTTTTACGGGAGCAATGGGCAGTTCTTC. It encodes CASSFYGSNGQFF. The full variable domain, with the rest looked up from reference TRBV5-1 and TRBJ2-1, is KAGVTQTPRYLIKTRGQQVTLSCSPISGHRSVSWYQQTPGQGLQFLFEYFSETQRNKGNFPGRFSGRQFSNSRSEMNVSTLELGDSALYLCASSFYGSNGQFFGPGTRLTVL.